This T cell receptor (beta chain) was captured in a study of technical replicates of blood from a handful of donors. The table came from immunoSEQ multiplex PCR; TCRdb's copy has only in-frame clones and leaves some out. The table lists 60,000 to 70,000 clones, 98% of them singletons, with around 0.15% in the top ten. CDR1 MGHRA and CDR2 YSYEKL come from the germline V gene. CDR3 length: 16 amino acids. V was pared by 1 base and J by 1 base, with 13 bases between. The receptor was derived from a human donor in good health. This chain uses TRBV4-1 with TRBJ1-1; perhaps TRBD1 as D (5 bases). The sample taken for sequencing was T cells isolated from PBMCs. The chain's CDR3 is CASSQGRVGRNTEAFF. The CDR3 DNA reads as TGCGCCAGCAGCCAAGGCAGGGTTGGAAGGAACACTGAAGCTTTCTTT.